The T cell receptor beta chain described here comes from a study of cytomegalovirus exposure and HLA in healthy donors. Whole-study findings and limits: Researchers had no immune exposure information except CMV serostatus available. Researchers catalogued about 150 TCR beta chains as cytomegalovirus-associated.

PCR used 60 Vbeta primers and 13 Jbeta primers. Only in-frame clones appear in the TCRdb table, and some are missing; sequencing was by immunoSEQ multiplex PCR. The table has approximately 170,000 clones, over 60% seen once. Details on this clone: Its target is unknown.

The CDR3 has 16 amino acids. Germline V gene sequence: CDR1 SGHRS, CDR2 YFSETQ. V was pared by 1 base and J by 4 bases, with 9 bases of the junction left unmatched. The chain links TRBV5-1 to TRBJ1-2; the match to TRBD1 covers 8 bases. This receptor was taken from a woman in her 50s in good health and CMV-seronegative. The specimen was PBMCs. Written as DNA, the CDR3 is TGCGCCAGCAGCTTGTCAGGGGGCACTACCTTCTATGGCTACACCTTC. Translated: CASSLSGGTTFYGYTF.